A single sample gave rise to the 17 T cell receptor beta chains below, sequenced in a study of Siglec-9 on CD8 T cells in melanoma. Clones were sequenced by immunoSEQ multiplex PCR, and TCRdb holds only the in-frame ones, with some missing. The repertoire holds about 36,000 clones, with 80% to 85% as singletons. The source material was Siglec-9- CD8+ T cells sorted from blood. The receptors derive from a human donor in good health.

The rearrangement uses TRBV4-1 and TRBJ2-5, with TRBD2 matching over 9 bases. With V trimmed by 4 bases and J by 2 bases, 14 bases remained unmatched. This CDR3 contains 18 residues. Germline V gene data show CDR1 as MGHRA and CDR2 as YSYEKL. In DNA form, the CDR3 reads TGCGCCAGCAGCCTAGGACTAGCGCGAACTATCTCTCAAGAGACCCAGTACTTC. Its protein is CASSLGLARTISQETQYF.

The rearrangement uses TRBV29-1 and TRBJ2-5, with 11 bases lining up with TRBD1. The CDR3 length is 15 residues. Germline lookup yields CDR1 SQVTM and CDR2 ANQGSEA. V trimming: 2 bases; J trimming: 5 bases; junction bases outside the gene matches: 7. CDR3 in DNA: TGCAGCGTTGAATATGCCGGGACAGGGGGGGAGACCCAGTACTTC. It encodes CSVEYAGTGGETQYF. Using reference TRBV29-1 and TRBJ2-5 for the parts outside the CDR3, the full variable domain is SAVISQKPSRDICQRGTSLTIQCQVDSQVTMMFWYRQQPGQSLTLIATANQGSEATYESGFVIDKFPISRPNLTFSTLTVSNMSPEDSSIYLCSVEYAGTGGETQYFGPGTRLLVL.

The chain recombines TRBV9 with TRBJ1-3; 8 nucleotides align to TRBD1. J lost 0 bases, V lost 3 bases, and 2 bases had no gene match. CDR3 length equals 15 residues. Germline V gene lookup returns CDR1 SGDLS and CDR2 YYNGEE. The CDR3 is CASSETGGSGNTIYF. For the CDR3, the DNA is TGTGCCAGCAGCGAAACAGGGGGCTCTGGAAACACCATATATTTT.

The V call is TRBV5-6, the J call TRBJ2-1; 8 bases align to TRBD2. CDR1 and CDR2 (germline): SGHDT, YYEEEE. The length of the CDR3 is 13 residues. With V trimmed by 4 bases and J by 7 bases, 4 bases remained unmatched. CDR3 coding DNA: TGTGCCAGCAGCCGTACTAGCGGAAATGAGCAGTTCTTC. Translated, it gives CASSRTSGNEQFF.

Of note for this clone: Compared with germline, one end of the junction differs, possibly owing to a read error. V gene TRBV6-6 combines with J gene TRBJ2-1; the D gene is possibly TRBD2 (5 bases). The CDR3 runs 14 residues. Germline lookup yields CDR1 MNHNY and CDR2 SVGAGI (reference sequence). The CDR3 is CASSYTDSDNEQFF. In nucleotides, the CDR3 is TGTGCCAGCAGTTACACGGACTCCGACAATGAGCAGTTCTTC.

The chain carries TRBV7-9 and TRBJ2-3; 8 bases fit TRBD2. The CDR3 totals 16 residues. The V gene end was trimmed by 3 bases and the J gene end by 1 base; junction bases not matched to a gene: 6. CDR1 is SEHNR and CDR2 is FQNEAQ in the germline V gene (reference sequence). CDR3 DNA sequence: TGTGCCAGCAGCTTCGGGGTGGGACTAGGCACAGATACGCAGTATTTT. Protein: CASSFGVGLGTDTQYF.

The chain combines TRBV7-9 with TRBJ1-2, with D possibly TRBD1 on 6 matching bases. There are 15 residues in the CDR3. CDR1 and CDR2 (germline): SEHNR, FQNEAQ (reference sequence). V was cut by 1 base and J by 5 bases, with 14 bases left in between. CDR3 nucleotides: TGTGCCAGCAGCTTAGTCGGCTACAGGGTTTATGGCTACACCTTC. The encoded protein is CASSLVGYRVYGYTF. The full variable domain, rest sourced from reference TRBV7-9 and TRBJ1-2, is DTGVSQNPRHKITKRGQNVTFRCDPISEHNRLYWYRQTLGQGPEFLTYFQNEAQLEKSRLLSDRFSAERPKGSFSTLEIQRTEQGDSAMYLCASSLVGYRVYGYTFGSGTRLTVV.

The chain uses TRBV27 and TRBJ2-1; 9 positions agree with TRBD2. The CDR3 is made up of 14 amino acids. Germline V gene sequence: CDR1 MNHEY, CDR2 SMNVEV (reference sequence). V was clipped by 2 bases and J by 8 bases; unmatched bases: 4. The CDR3: CASSLGGRAYEQFF. CDR3 bases: TGTGCCAGCAGTTTAGGCGGGAGGGCCTATGAGCAGTTCTTC.

V is TRBV9 and J is TRBJ1-1; no reliable D call. Looked up from germline, CDR1 is SGDLS and CDR2 is YYNGEE. CDR3 length equals 15 residues. Between the trimmed V and J ends, which lost 4 bases and 1 base, there was a span of 14 bases. The CDR3 sequence: CASSPPPHKNTEAFF. DNA of the CDR3: TGTGCCAGCAGCCCTCCCCCCCACAAGAACACTGAAGCTTTCTTT.

The V call is TRBV4-1, the J call TRBJ2-1; possibly TRBD2 for D (6 bases). The germline CDR1 and CDR2 sequences are MGHRA and YSYEKL. Trimming cost V 8 bases and J 7 bases, with 18 bases left between them. The CDR3 extends over 14 amino acids. This CDR3 is CASRGGGSINEQFF. The CDR3 nucleotides read TGCGCCAGCCGCGGAGGAGGGAGTATAAATGAGCAGTTCTTC.

CDR3 bases: TGTGCCAGCAGTCCCTCCGGGGGGCTATATGGCTACACCTTC. Its protein is CASSPSGGLYGYTF. This chain connects TRBV6-5 to TRBJ1-2, with D tentatively TRBD1 (6 bases). This CDR3 region has 14 residues. Between the trimmed V and J ends, which lost 5 bases and 5 bases, there was a span of 15 bases. Per germline, CDR1 MNHEY and CDR2 SVGAGI.

The rearrangement links TRBV10-3 to TRBJ1-1; D gene uncertain. Germline assignment: CDR1 ENHRY and CDR2 SYGVKD. This CDR3 comprises 12 residues. Deletions cut 2 bases from V and 4 bases from J, with 5 bases between. The CDR3 sequence is CAISETSTEAFF. In nucleotides, the CDR3 is TGTGCCATCAGTGAGACGAGCACTGAAGCTTTCTTT.

The chain links TRBV7-3 to TRBJ2-7; tentative D call: TRBD2 (6 bases). This CDR3 region has 15 residues. The ends were cut back, 2 bases at V and 3 bases at J, with 14 bases in the middle. Germline V gene lookup returns CDR1 SGHTA and CDR2 FQGTGA. The CDR3 sequence is CASSLFGGASYEQYF. As DNA, the CDR3 is TGTGCCAGCAGCTTATTTGGCGGGGCCAGCTACGAGCAGTACTTC.

The rearrangement links TRBV6-5 to TRBJ1-5; D is perhaps TRBD1 (5 bases). V was cut by 2 bases and J by 8 bases, with 16 bases left in between. The CDR3 extends over 15 amino acids. Germline CDR1 reads MNHEY; CDR2 reads SVGAGI. The CDR3 loop is CASSYAGVKGEPQHF. The CDR3 nucleotides are TGTGCCAGCAGTTACGCGGGGGTCAAGGGAGAGCCCCAGCATTTT.

The chain recombines TRBV27 with TRBJ2-7; 10 bases fit TRBD2. The CDR3 sequence is 14 residues long. The V gene's germline CDR1 is MNHEY and CDR2 SMNVEV (reference sequence). Trimming removed 4 bases from V and 6 bases from J; junction bases left unmatched: 6. CDR3 loop: CASSWASGSGEQYF. CDR3 in DNA: TGTGCCAGCAGTTGGGCTAGCGGGAGCGGCGAGCAGTACTTC.

This rearrangement joins TRBV11-2 to TRBJ2-1; 8 positions agree with TRBD2. Germline trimming cut 3 bases from V and 2 bases from J; bases unmatched to any gene: 3. Germline CDR1 SGHAT, CDR2 FQNNGV. The length of the CDR3 is 15 residues. CDR3 nucleotide sequence: TGTGCCAGCAGCTTCGGGGGGGGTACCTACAATGAGCAGTTCTTC. Its protein product is CASSFGGGTYNEQFF.

The chain combines TRBV18 with TRBJ2-6, with D unresolved. V gave up 8 bases and J gave up 0 bases, with 11 bases separating them. The CDR3 runs to 15 residues. From germline, CDR1 is KGHSH and CDR2 LQKENI. The CDR3: CASPQWSSGANVLTF. The CDR3 nucleotides read TGTGCCAGCCCCCAATGGAGCTCTGGGGCCAACGTCCTGACTTTC.